This T cell receptor beta chain was sequenced for a study of cytomegalovirus exposure and HLA in healthy donors. This CDR3 is 15 amino acids long. Trimming stripped 4 bases from V and 8 bases from J, with 18 bases between. Germline CDR1 and CDR2: MDHEN and SYDVKM. Libraries were prepared by immunoSEQ multiplex PCR; TCRdb keeps only in-frame clonotypes and omits some of them. The sample gives about 190,000 clones, around four fifths of which show up once; around 7% is in the top ten. The receptor was derived from a man younger than 30 in good health and CMV-seropositive. The sequencing sample was made of PBMCs. This sequence joins TRBV28 and TRBJ2-1; D is possibly TRBD1 (5 bases). In DNA form, the CDR3 reads TGTGCCAGCAGTTCGGGCAGCGATAAAGGGGATGAGCAGTTCTTC. Translating gives CASSSGSDKGDEQFF.